The present T cell receptor beta chain was sequenced within a study of identical twins. General study points: The analysis was cross-sectional rather than longitudinal within donors.

This clonotype was seen a few times. Its antigen is still unknown. A single record per CDR3 protein comes from TCRdb applying MiXCR to the 5' RACE reads. This table has 600,000 to 800,000 distinct CDR3 sequences, 21% appearing once. Germline CDR1 reads SGHRS; CDR2 reads YFSETQ. Trimming took off 6 bases at V and 8 bases at J, with 17 bases between the two ends. The CDR3 extends over 14 amino acids. These data also formed part of another study, on T cells expressing NK-cell markers. That publication notes: Nothing established the HCMV specificity of expanded NKG2C+ T cell clones.

The TCR sequence derives from a woman aged 18-29 years in good health. This chain connects TRBV5-1 to TRBJ1-4, with D unclear. The sample taken for sequencing was PBMCs. CDR3 nucleotide sequence: TGCGCCAGCACCCCCGGTCGGCCGGCAGAAAAACTGTTTTTT. This sequence encodes CASTPGRPAEKLFF. The full variable domain, rest sourced from reference TRBV5-1 and TRBJ1-4, is KAGVTQTPRYLIKTRGQQVTLSCSPISGHRSVSWYQQTPGQGLQFLFEYFSETQRNKGNFPGRFSGRQFSNSRSEMNVSTLELGDSALYLCASTPGRPAEKLFFGSGTQLSVL.